This is a list of T cell receptor beta chains from one sample in a study of regulatory T cells in long-lasting Graves disease. TCRdb processed the multiplex PCR reads anew with MiXCR; each CDR3 protein has one entry. Among fewer than 650,000 distinct CDR3 sequences listed, roughly 16% were seen once. The same specimen was also included in a second study, on T cells in Graves' hyperthyroidism and ophthalmopathy.

The sequencing used peripheral blood mononuclear cells (PBMCs), collected at new diagnosis, from a patient treated with antithyroid drugs. These receptors were taken from a man aged 18 to 29 with Graves disease. The conserved cysteine and the conserved F or W are not part of the CDR3 here.

v_call	cdr3_length	cdr3_aa
TRBV11-2	14	ASSQLGLAGAYEQY
TRBV7-8	19	ASSLPGLAGVRVSGTDTQY
TRBV27	14	ASSFLWDEKGYGYT
TRBV11-2	14	ASSLALGGSYNEQF
TRBV20-1	12	SARDRRGTDTQY
TRBV6-1	12	ASSKGAVSYEQY
TRBV3-1	15	ASSPSEGPHAKNIQY
TRBV20-1	12	SARRTGVDTEAF
TRBV18	16	ASSPLSPQETGSYEQY
TRBV12-3/TRBV12-4	14	ASSPGGAPVGDRYT
TRBV7-3	12	ASSLSAQGTEAF
TRBV5-8	15	ASSLVRGLRITDTQY
TRBV12-5	9	ASAHVGEQY
TRBV7-9	13	ASRSPDRGDTEAF
TRBV11-2	12	ASSLTSRNYEQY
TRBV7-8	14	ASSPGTSGSGETQY
TRBV20-1	13	SALLGRQMNTEAF
TRBV13	13	ASSLGLPSYNEQF
TRBV5-1	14	ASSKDRERFSYEQY
TRBV14	12	ASSPPVTGNEQF
TRBV11-2	14	ASSLAPPWQGNEQY
TRBV20-1	14	SARGSGPGLNNEQF
TRBV18	15	ASSPPRGRSNTGELF
TRBV5-1	16	ASSLGAGARHVQETQY
TRBV6-1	11	ASSRARGTEAF
TRBV10-1	16	ASSENELAGGPVDEQF
TRBV7-3	13	ASSLQGGLQETQY
TRBV7-2	16	ASSPGLAGRMLDYEQY
TRBV28	19	ASSLRSGTAKNADSGNTIY
TRBV6-5	16	ASSYLTLDSGANYGYT
TRBV15	15	ATSSPARLGSYNEQF
TRBV25-1	14	ASSDLYSDTRETQY